A single sample is the source of the 23 T cell receptor beta chains below, sequenced in a study of T-cell reconstitution after alpha-beta-depleted transplantation in children. Unique molecular identifiers were built into the TCRbeta library. TCRdb used MiXCR to reprocess the PCR reads, holding one entry per CDR3 protein. The data show fewer than 1 million distinct CDR3 sequences, approximately 15% seen once. Source: PBMCs, mostly from graft donor cells, taken 360 days after TCRalphabeta/CD19-depleted stem cell transplant. Source of these receptors: a male patient under 18 who had a stem cell transplant for acute lymphoblastic leukemia, so the T cells may come from the graft donor.

Only a few counts were recorded for this clonotype. The CDR3 sequence is CASSEVPSGSPSYNEQFF. The CDR3 bases are TGTGCCAGCAGTGAAGTCCCTAGCGGGAGCCCGTCCTACAATGAGCAGTTCTTC. The rearrangement links TRBV2 to TRBJ2-1; 10 nucleotides agree with TRBD2. Trimming at V came to 1 base and at J to 1 base, leaving 7 bases not matched to a gene. CDR3 length: 18 amino acids. The V gene's germline CDR1 is SNHLY and CDR2 FYNNEI.

The chain combines TRBV5-1 with TRBJ2-1, with 7 positions matching TRBD2. V dropped 0 bases and J dropped 4; count of bases not matched to a gene: 7. The CDR3 totals 16 residues. Germline V gene data show CDR1 as SGHRS and CDR2 as YFSETQ. The CDR3 sequence is CASSLAAASGYNEQFF. CDR3 DNA: TGCGCCAGCAGCTTGGCCGCGGCTAGCGGATACAATGAGCAGTTCTTC.

In its sample, this clonotype was seen a few times. CDR3 region: CASMPDSEAKNIQYF. In nucleotides, the CDR3 is TGTGCCTCAATGCCCGACAGTGAAGCCAAAAACATTCAGTACTTC. The chain uses TRBV10-3 and TRBJ2-4; a possible D gene is TRBD1 (5 bases). In germline, CDR1 is ENHRY, CDR2 SYGVKD. The CDR3 sequence is 15 residues long. The V end was cut by 11 bases, the J end by 0 bases, with 17 bases between.

The chain uses TRBV6-5 and TRBJ2-7; no definite D call. The CDR3 sequence is 12 residues long. The germline V gene encodes CDR1 MNHEY and CDR2 SVGAGI. Trimming pared 0 bases from V and 6 bases from J, leaving 6 bases between. CDR3 in DNA: TGTGCCAGCAGTTACTCTGCGCGCGAGCAGTACTTC. This translates into CASSYSAREQYF.

The table lists this clonotype with many counts. The gene calls are TRBV29-1 and TRBJ2-1; D may be TRBD2 (6 bases). The CDR3 loop spans 16 amino acids. Germline values: CDR1 SQVTM, CDR2 ANQGSEA. Between the trimmed V and J ends, which lost 0 bases and 0 bases, there was a span of 12 bases. CDR3 residues: CSVEDSGFSSYNEQFF. The DNA for the CDR3 is TGCAGCGTTGAAGATAGCGGATTTAGCTCCTACAATGAGCAGTTCTTC.

This clonotype appeared once. This rearrangement joins TRBV27 to TRBJ2-1; no definite D call. Germline CDR1 MNHEY, CDR2 SMNVEV (reference sequence). V gave up 1 base and J gave up 6 bases, with 10 bases separating them. The CDR3 has 14 amino acids. CDR3 in DNA: TGTGCCAGCAGTTTATTCGCCGGGTTCAATGAGCAGTTCTTC. Translating it yields CASSLFAGFNEQFF.

This clonotype was recorded a few times. This chain connects TRBV5-1 to TRBJ2-1; 8 bases line up with TRBD2. J lost 3 bases, V lost 6 bases, and 8 bases had no gene match. Germline V lookup: CDR1 SGHRS, CDR2 YFSETQ. The CDR3 runs 15 residues. In DNA form, the CDR3 reads TGCGCCAGCAACCGGCCCAGCGGGAGCTACAATGAGCAGTTCTTC. Protein sequence: CASNRPSGSYNEQFF.

This rearrangement joins TRBV9 to TRBJ2-1; no reliable D call. Trimming left V 4 bases short and J 4 bases short, with 12 bases between. CDR1 is SGDLS and CDR2 is YYNGEE in the germline V gene. This CDR3 is built from 14 residues. CDR3 coding DNA: TGTGCCAGCAGCCCGGAGTCTGTATACAATGAGCAGTTCTTC. It yields the protein CASSPESVYNEQFF.

Only a few counts were recorded for this clonotype. The rearrangement joins TRBV6-2 or TRBV6-3 to TRBJ2-7; perhaps D is TRBD1 or TRBD2 (5 bases each). Deletions cut 2 bases from V and 10 bases from J, with 12 bases between. The germline V gene has CDR1 MNHEY and CDR2 SVGEGT. The CDR3 has 12 amino acids. The CDR3 coding sequence is TGTGCCAGCAGTTACACTTCGGGACGTCAGTACTTC. Protein sequence: CASSYTSGRQYF.

This clonotype was seen many times. The chain recombines TRBV5-1 with TRBJ2-2, with unresolved D. The CDR3 is 13 residues long. Germline V lookup: CDR1 SGHRS, CDR2 YFSETQ. V was clipped by 1 base and J by 4 bases, with 5 bases between them. CDR3 nucleotides: TGCGCCAGCAGCTTGATGGTCACCGGGGAGCTGTTTTTT. It encodes CASSLMVTGELFF.

This rearrangement joins TRBV15 to TRBJ2-7; D might be TRBD1 (5 bases). V was trimmed by 1 base and J by 7 bases, leaving 23 bases between them. The CDR3 is 17 residues long. Germline V gene data show CDR1 as LNHNV and CDR2 as YYDKDF (reference sequence). The CDR3 sequence: CATSRAIPGQGPPEQYF. The CDR3 DNA follows: TGTGCCACCAGCAGAGCCATCCCTGGGCAGGGCCCTCCTGAGCAGTACTTC.

This rearrangement joins TRBV14 to TRBJ1-2, with a possible D match to TRBD1 (5 bases). This CDR3 spans 17 amino acids. V gave up 0 bases and J gave up 4 bases, with 18 bases separating them. In germline, CDR1 is SGHDN, CDR2 FVKESK. The CDR3 spells CASSQDGAARIAYGYTF. CDR3 coding DNA: TGTGCCAGCAGCCAAGATGGGGCAGCTCGAATTGCCTATGGCTACACCTTC.

The rearrangement uses TRBV11-2 and TRBJ1-6; D gene unclear. Trimming stripped 4 bases from V and 0 bases from J, with 16 bases between. Germline V gene sequence: CDR1 SGHAT, CDR2 FQNNGV. This CDR3 region has 18 residues. The CDR3 nucleotides are TGTGCCAGCAGCTCCCCCGGGGTTTGGAGCTCCTATAATTCACCCCTCCACTTT. It yields the protein CASSSPGVWSSYNSPLHF.

The chain employs TRBV24-1 and TRBJ2-1; 9 bases map to TRBD1. This CDR3 spans 14 amino acids. CDR1 is KGHDR and CDR2 is SFDVKD in the germline V gene. V trimming: 7 bases; J trimming: 7 bases; junction bases outside the gene matches: 7. CDR3 nucleotides: TGTGCCACCAGCAGGGACAGGGTTCTAAATGAGCAGTTCTTC. Protein: CATSRDRVLNEQFF.

This clonotype came up a few times. This chain uses TRBV7-9 with TRBJ1-2; no firm D call. CDR1 and CDR2 (germline): SEHNR, FQNEAQ (reference sequence). The CDR3 consists of 13 residues. Between the trimmed V and J ends, which lost 0 bases and 6 bases, there was a span of 8 bases. CDR3 protein: CASSLAQVDGYTF. In DNA, the CDR3 is TGTGCCAGCAGCTTAGCGCAAGTTGATGGCTACACCTTC.

V and J are TRBV3-1 and TRBJ2-5; either TRBD1 or TRBD2 may fit D (5 bases each). V was shortened by 4 bases and J by 1 base, with 13 bases between the two germline ends. The CDR3 spans 15 residues. Germline assignment: CDR1 LGHDT and CDR2 YNNKEL (reference sequence). This chain's CDR3 is CASSRDVRLQETQYF. As DNA, the CDR3 is TGTGCCAGCAGCCGGGACGTACGGCTCCAAGAGACCCAGTACTTC.

The chain recombines TRBV12-3 or TRBV12-4 with TRBJ2-1, with 11 positions matching TRBD2. This CDR3 has 17 amino acids. J gave up 4 bases and V 8 bases, and 13 bases lay outside the gene matches. CDR3 loop: CASGGASGRPLYNEQFF. The CDR3 bases are TGTGCCAGCGGGGGGGCTAGCGGGAGGCCACTATACAATGAGCAGTTCTTC.

The table lists this clonotype with a count of one. The chain links TRBV5-8 to TRBJ1-1; D is unclear. V lost 2 bases to trimming and J lost 0 bases, with 8 bases between them. Germline V gene lookup returns CDR1 SGHTS and CDR2 YDEGEE. The CDR3 has 14 residues. CDR3 coding DNA: TGTGCCAGCAGCTTAATGGACGTGAACACTGAAGCTTTCTTT. This gives the protein CASSLMDVNTEAFF.

This chain uses TRBV20-1 with TRBJ2-5; D possibly uses TRBD1 or TRBD2 (5 bases each). V lost 7 bases to trimming and J lost 4 bases, with 31 bases between them. The germline V gene has CDR1 DFQATT and CDR2 SNEGSKA (reference sequence). This CDR3 has 18 residues. In nucleotides, the CDR3 is TGCAGTGTCGGCGGTGGACCATCTTTGGGACCAGAATTAGAGACCCAGTACTTC. This translates into CSVGGGPSLGPELETQYF.

This clonotype was picked up a small number of times. The chain is built from TRBV3-1 and TRBJ2-3; 7 bases are shared with TRBD2. The CDR3 runs to 12 residues. CDR1 LGHDT and CDR2 YNNKEL come from the germline V gene (reference sequence). V trimming: 3 bases; J trimming: 7 bases; junction bases outside the gene matches: 1. This chain's CDR3 is CASSQGLNTQYF. DNA for the CDR3: TGTGCCAGCAGCCAGGGACTAAATACGCAGTATTTT.

This chain connects TRBV4-1 to TRBJ1-3; D remains unclear. The V and J ends lost 1 base and 0 bases respectively, with 7 bases between them. This CDR3 is 15 amino acids long. Per germline, CDR1 MGHRA and CDR2 YSYEKL. CDR3 in amino acids: CASSQGAYSGNTIYF. The CDR3 nucleotides read TGCGCCAGCAGCCAAGGGGCTTACTCTGGAAACACCATATATTTT.

This clonotype was counted at least ten times. A junction boundary mismatches the germline segment, possibly from a read error. The CDR3, as DNA: TGCGCCAGCAGGTTGGGAATTTTTGTACAGGAGGAGACCACTGAAGCTTTCTTT. This encodes CASRLGIFVQEETTEAFF. The chain has TRBV5-1 and TRBJ1-1; possible D gene TRBD1, 5 bases. In germline, CDR1 is SGHRS, CDR2 YFSETQ. This CDR3 is 18 amino acids long.

The chain uses TRBV10-3 and TRBJ2-1, with D perhaps TRBD2 (6 bases). Germline V CDR1 and CDR2: ENHRY, SYGVKD. Trimming removed 4 bases from V and 6 bases from J, with 7 bases in between. CDR3 length equals 12 residues. The chain's CDR3 is CAISVSGNEQFF. CDR3 sequence (DNA): TGTGCCATCAGTGTTAGCGGCAATGAGCAGTTCTTC.